Sequencing of this T cell receptor (beta chain) was carried out in a study of metastatic and nonmetastatic thyroid tumors. Study-level information: The comparison covered peripheral blood and tumor or nodule tissue in malignant and benign thyroid patients.

Overall study findings and caveats: A significant increase in TCR beta diversity was reportedly seen in malignant thyroid tumors relative to benign nodules, in blood and tumor.

This clone has at least ten counts. As yet, its antigen is unknown. The CDR3 covers 18 residues. Germline assignment: CDR1 MNHEY and CDR2 SVGEGT. The germline V and J ends were trimmed by 0 bases and 1 base, with 16 bases remaining between them. Patients had received no treatment of any kind before thyroid surgery. In the authors' methods: To classify distant metastasis in papillary thyroid cancer, a model was built from CDR3 differences across clinicopathological groups. With MiXCR, TCRdb reprocessed the PCR reads. For this entry, the V and J calls and clone size follow TCRdb and not the study's own pipeline. The sample lists 17,000 or so clones; 21% were seen once.

The chain links TRBV6-2 or TRBV6-3 to TRBJ2-1; possibly TRBD2 for D (5 bases). The sequence was collected from a female donor with papillary thyroid cancer or a benign thyroid nodule (not recorded which). Some clones in this sample may be carry-over from other donors' samples. The sequencing sample was made of tumor tissue. For the CDR3, the DNA is TGTGCCAGCAGTTACTCCCAGAGGAGGCGAAGTTCCTACAATGAGCAGTTCTTC. Its translation: CASSYSQRRRSSYNEQFF.